Listed below are T cell receptor beta chains from one sample, sequenced in a study of spatial heterogeneity in lung cancer. A single record per CDR3 protein comes from TCRdb applying MiXCR to the 5' RACE reads. The data show some 40,000 distinct CDR3 sequences, roughly 3% seen once. Sequencing used normal lung tissue next to the tumor, obtained at surgery. These receptors were collected from a male donor with early-stage non-small cell lung cancer. Each CDR3 is given with its conserved first and last residue. Fields, in order: V gene, J gene, clone size, D gene, CDR3 DNA, CDR3 protein. D genes are given only for firm matches. Some rows mark clone size as missing; the rest say once, few, many or name a class of expanded clone.

V: TRBV7-6; J: TRBJ1-4; size: -; D: -; DNA: TGTGCCAGCAGCTTAGTATGGAACGAAAAACTGTTTTTT; CDR3: CASSLVWNEKLFF
V: TRBV9; J: TRBJ2-3; size: many; D: -; DNA: TGTGCCAGCAGCGTATCTCCGGGATTAGGCACAGATACGCAGTATTTT; CDR3: CASSVSPGLGTDTQYF
V: TRBV6-1; J: TRBJ1-2; size: many; D: -; DNA: TGTGCCAGCAGTGATGGCATGATGTTGAGGCCTATGGGCTACACCTTC; CDR3: CASSDGMMLRPMGYTF
V: TRBV7-2; J: TRBJ1-6; size: many; D: TRBD1; DNA: TGTGCCAGCAGCTTAGGTACAGGGGGCGGTTCACCCCTCCACTTT; CDR3: CASSLGTGGGSPLHF
V: TRBV12-3/TRBV12-4; J: TRBJ2-3; size: many; D: -; DNA: TGTGCCAGCAGTCCCGGGGGTAGCACAGATACGCAGTATTTT; CDR3: CASSPGGSTDTQYF
V: TRBV24-1; J: TRBJ2-3; size: many; D: -; DNA: TGTGCCACCAGTTCAGGGCTTACGCAGTATTTT; CDR3: CATSSGLTQYF
V: TRBV6-1; J: TRBJ2-1; size: many; D: -; DNA: TGTGCCAGCAGCCTCATGTGGGATGAGCAGTTCTTC; CDR3: CASSLMWDEQFF
V: TRBV7-2; J: TRBJ1-3; size: many; D: -; DNA: TGTGCCAGCAGCACTGGGACGTGGGGAAACACCATATATTTT; CDR3: CASSTGTWGNTIYF
V: TRBV4-3; J: TRBJ2-5; size: many; D: -; DNA: TGCGCCAGCAGCCAAGAGGGACGCCACCAAGAGACCCAGTACTTC; CDR3: CASSQEGRHQETQYF
V: TRBV7-9; J: TRBJ2-2; size: many; D: -; DNA: TGTGCCAGCAGCTTATTCTCGGACACCGGGGAGCTGTTTTTT; CDR3: CASSLFSDTGELFF
V: TRBV30; J: TRBJ2-3; size: few; D: -; DNA: TGTGCCTGGGGTTCGAGCCCAGATACGCAGTATTTT; CDR3: CAWGSSPDTQYF
V: TRBV7-8; J: TRBJ2-5; size: many; D: -; DNA: TGTGCCAGCAGCCCCGACGGAGGGATGTCTGAGACCCAGTACTTC; CDR3: CASSPDGGMSETQYF
V: TRBV6-5; J: TRBJ1-2; size: -; D: -; DNA: TGTGCCAGCAGTTACTCATTGGGGTCTACTAACTATGGCTACACCTTC; CDR3: CASSYSLGSTNYGYTF
V: TRBV7-9; J: TRBJ2-1; size: many; D: -; DNA: TGTGCCAGCAGCAATAGGCGCAGTGAGCAGTTCTTC; CDR3: CASSNRRSEQFF
V: TRBV6-1; J: TRBJ1-6; size: many; D: -; DNA: TGTGCCAGCAGGACAGAGTATAATTCACCCCTCCACTTT; CDR3: CASRTEYNSPLHF
V: TRBV7-9; J: TRBJ2-5; size: many; D: TRBD1; DNA: TGTGCCAGCAGCTTAGGCTCCGGGACAGGGGCACAAGAGACCCAGTACTTC; CDR3: CASSLGSGTGAQETQYF
V: TRBV3-1; J: TRBJ2-3; size: -; D: -; DNA: TGTGCCAGCAGCCAGGGCTATACGCAGTATTTT; CDR3: CASSQGYTQYF
V: TRBV6-6; J: TRBJ2-5; size: many; D: TRBD2; DNA: TGTGCCAGCACCCTGGGGACTAGCGGCCAAGAGACCCAGTACTTC; CDR3: CASTLGTSGQETQYF
V: TRBV7-9; J: TRBJ2-2; size: many; D: -; DNA: TGTGCCAGCAGGGAGTCCGGGGAGCTGTTTTTT; CDR3: CASRESGELFF
V: TRBV2; J: TRBJ1-2; size: few; D: -; DNA: TGTGCCAGCAGTGATCTCCCTTTCTATGGCTACACCTTC; CDR3: CASSDLPFYGYTF
V: TRBV29-1; J: TRBJ2-3; size: many; D: -; DNA: TGCAGCGTGCCGCGGCGGGGCTCTAGCACAGATACGCAGTATTTT; CDR3: CSVPRRGSSTDTQYF
V: TRBV6-5; J: TRBJ2-6; size: many; D: TRBD2; DNA: TGTGCCAGCAGTTCCCATCTAGCGGGTATCTCTGGGGCCAACGTCCTGACTTTC; CDR3: CASSSHLAGISGANVLTF
V: TRBV12-3/TRBV12-4; J: TRBJ1-1; size: many; D: TRBD1; DNA: TGTGCCAGCTCGCCCGGGACAGGGTTAAACACTGAAGCTTTCTTT; CDR3: CASSPGTGLNTEAFF